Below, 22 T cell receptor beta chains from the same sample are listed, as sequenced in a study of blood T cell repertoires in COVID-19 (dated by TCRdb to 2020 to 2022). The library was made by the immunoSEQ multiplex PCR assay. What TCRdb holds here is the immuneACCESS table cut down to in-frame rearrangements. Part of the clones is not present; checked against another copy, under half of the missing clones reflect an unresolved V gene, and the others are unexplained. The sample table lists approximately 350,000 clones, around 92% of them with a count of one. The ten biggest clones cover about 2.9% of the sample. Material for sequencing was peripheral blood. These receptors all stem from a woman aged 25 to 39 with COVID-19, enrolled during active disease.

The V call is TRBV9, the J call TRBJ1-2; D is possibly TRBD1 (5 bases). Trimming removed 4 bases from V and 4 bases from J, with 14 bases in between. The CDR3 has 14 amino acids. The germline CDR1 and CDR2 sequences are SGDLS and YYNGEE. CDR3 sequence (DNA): TGTGCCAGCAGCCTACAGGACGGTCGCTATGGCTACACCTTC. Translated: CASSLQDGRYGYTF.

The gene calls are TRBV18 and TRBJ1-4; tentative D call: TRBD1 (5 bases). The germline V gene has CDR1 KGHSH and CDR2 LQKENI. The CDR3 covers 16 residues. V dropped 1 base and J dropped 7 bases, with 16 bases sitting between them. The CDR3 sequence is CASSPQSLAGGEKLFF. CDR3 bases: TGTGCCAGCTCACCACAGAGTTTGGCGGGGGGTGAAAAACTGTTTTTT.

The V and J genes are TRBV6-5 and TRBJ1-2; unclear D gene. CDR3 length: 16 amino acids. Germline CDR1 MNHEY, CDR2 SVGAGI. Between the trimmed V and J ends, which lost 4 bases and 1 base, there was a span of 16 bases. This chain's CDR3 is CASSFSQAYNNYGYTF. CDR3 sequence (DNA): TGTGCCAGCAGTTTTTCCCAGGCTTACAATAACTATGGCTACACCTTC.

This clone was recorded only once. CDR3 region: CASSIEDAGYTEAFF. Here the CDR3 DNA reads TGTGCCAGTAGTATAGAAGATGCGGGGTACACTGAAGCTTTCTTT. V gene TRBV19 combines with J gene TRBJ1-1; D is uncertain. Trimming took 0 bases from V and 3 from J, leaving 11 bases between them. The CDR3 consists of 15 residues. CDR1 LNHDA and CDR2 SQIVND come from the germline V gene (reference sequence). Full variable domain (missing parts from reference TRBV19 and TRBJ1-1): DGGITQSPKYLFRKEGQNVTLSCEQNLNHDAMYWYRQDPGQGLRLIYYSQIVNDFQKGDIAEGYSVSREKKESFPLTVTSAQKNPTAFYLCASSIEDAGYTEAFFGQGTRLTVV.

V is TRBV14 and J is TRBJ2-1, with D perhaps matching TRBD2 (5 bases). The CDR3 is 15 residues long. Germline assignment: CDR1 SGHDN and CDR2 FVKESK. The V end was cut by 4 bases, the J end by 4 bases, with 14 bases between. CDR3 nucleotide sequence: TGTGCCAGCAGCCCTGGAGAGGGAATATACAATGAGCAGTTCTTC. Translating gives CASSPGEGIYNEQFF. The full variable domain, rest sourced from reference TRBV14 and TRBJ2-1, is EAGVTQFPSHSVIEKGQTVTLRCDPISGHDNLYWYRRVMGKEIKFLLHFVKESKQDESGMPNNRFLAERTGGTYSTLKVQPAELEDSGVYFCASSPGEGIYNEQFFGPGTRLTVL.

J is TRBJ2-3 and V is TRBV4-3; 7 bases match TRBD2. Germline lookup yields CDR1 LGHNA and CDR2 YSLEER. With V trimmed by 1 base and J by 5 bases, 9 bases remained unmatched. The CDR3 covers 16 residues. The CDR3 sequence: CASSQGGGLALDTQYF. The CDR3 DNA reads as TGCGCCAGCAGCCAAGGGGGAGGGCTAGCGTTAGATACGCAGTATTTT.

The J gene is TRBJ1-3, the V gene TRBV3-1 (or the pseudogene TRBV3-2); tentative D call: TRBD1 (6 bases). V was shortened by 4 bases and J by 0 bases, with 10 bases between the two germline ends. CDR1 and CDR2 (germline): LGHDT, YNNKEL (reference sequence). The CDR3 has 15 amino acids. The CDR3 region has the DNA TGTGCCAGCAGCCGGGGACAAAACTCTGGAAACACCATATATTTT. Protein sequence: CASSRGQNSGNTIYF.

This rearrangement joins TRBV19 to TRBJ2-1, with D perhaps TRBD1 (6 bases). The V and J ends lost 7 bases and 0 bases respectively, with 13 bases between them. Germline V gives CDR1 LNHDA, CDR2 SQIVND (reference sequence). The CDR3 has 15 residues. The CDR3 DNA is TGTGCCAGTAAGTCAGGGGCAAGCTCCTACAATGAGCAGTTCTTC. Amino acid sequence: CASKSGASSYNEQFF.

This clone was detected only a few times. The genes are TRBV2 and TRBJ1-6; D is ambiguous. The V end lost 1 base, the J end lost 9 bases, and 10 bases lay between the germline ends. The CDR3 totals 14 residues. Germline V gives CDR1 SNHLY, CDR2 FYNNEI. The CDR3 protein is CASSEDLIPSPLHF. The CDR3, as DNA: TGTGCCAGCAGTGAAGACTTGATTCCTTCACCCCTCCACTTT.

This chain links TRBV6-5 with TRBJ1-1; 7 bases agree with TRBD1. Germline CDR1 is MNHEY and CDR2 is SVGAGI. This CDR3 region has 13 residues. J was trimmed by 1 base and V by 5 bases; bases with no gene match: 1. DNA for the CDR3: TGTGCCAGCAGTCGGACAGGGAACACTGAAGCTTTCTTT. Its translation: CASSRTGNTEAFF.

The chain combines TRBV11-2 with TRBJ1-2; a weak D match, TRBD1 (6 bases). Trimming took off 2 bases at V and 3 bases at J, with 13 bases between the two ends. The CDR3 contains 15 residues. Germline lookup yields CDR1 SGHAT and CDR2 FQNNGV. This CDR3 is CASSLRSAGDYGYTF. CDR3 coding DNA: TGTGCCAGCAGCTTAAGGTCGGCAGGGGACTATGGCTACACCTTC.

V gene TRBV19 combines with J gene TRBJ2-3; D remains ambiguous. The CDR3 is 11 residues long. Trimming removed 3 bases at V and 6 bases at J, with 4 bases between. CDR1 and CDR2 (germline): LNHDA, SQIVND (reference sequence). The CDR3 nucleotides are TGTGCCAGTAGTATGTATGATACGCAGTATTTT. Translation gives CASSMYDTQYF.

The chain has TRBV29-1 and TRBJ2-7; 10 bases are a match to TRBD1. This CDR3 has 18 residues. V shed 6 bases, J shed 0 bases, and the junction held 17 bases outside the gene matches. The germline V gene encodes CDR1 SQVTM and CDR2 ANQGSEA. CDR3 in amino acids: CSVPPTGGPTIYSYEQYV. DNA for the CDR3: TGCAGCGTGCCACCGACAGGGGGCCCAACTATATACTCCTACGAGCAGTACGTC.

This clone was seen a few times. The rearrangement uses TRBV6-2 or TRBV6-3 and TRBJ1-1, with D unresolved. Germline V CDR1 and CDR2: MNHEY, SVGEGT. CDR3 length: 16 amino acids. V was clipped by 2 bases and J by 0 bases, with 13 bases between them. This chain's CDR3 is CASSYNRDAMNTEAFF. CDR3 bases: TGTGCCAGCAGTTACAACCGGGATGCCATGAACACTGAAGCTTTCTTT.

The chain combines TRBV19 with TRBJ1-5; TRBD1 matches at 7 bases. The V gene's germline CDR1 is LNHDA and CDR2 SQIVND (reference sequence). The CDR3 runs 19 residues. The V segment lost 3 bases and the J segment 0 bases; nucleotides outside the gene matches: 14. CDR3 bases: TGTGCCAGTAGTATGGGGGCGGGGACAGACTACTATAGCAATCAGCCCCAGCATTTT. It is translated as CASSMGAGTDYYSNQPQHF.

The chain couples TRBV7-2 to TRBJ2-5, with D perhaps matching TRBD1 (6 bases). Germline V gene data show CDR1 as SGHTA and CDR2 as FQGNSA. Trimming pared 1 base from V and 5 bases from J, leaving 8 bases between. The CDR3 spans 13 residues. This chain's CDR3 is CASSLEGVETQYF. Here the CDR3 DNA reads TGTGCCAGCAGCTTAGAGGGGGTGGAGACCCAGTACTTC.

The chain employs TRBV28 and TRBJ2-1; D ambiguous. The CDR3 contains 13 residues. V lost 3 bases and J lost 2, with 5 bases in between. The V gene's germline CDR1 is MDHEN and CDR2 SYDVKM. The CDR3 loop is CASSLGAYNEQFF. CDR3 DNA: TGTGCCAGCAGTTTGGGCGCCTACAATGAGCAGTTCTTC.

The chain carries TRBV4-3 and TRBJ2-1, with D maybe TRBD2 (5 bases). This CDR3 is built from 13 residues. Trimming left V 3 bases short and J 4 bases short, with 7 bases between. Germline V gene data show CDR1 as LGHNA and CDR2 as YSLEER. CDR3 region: CASSQDSYNEQFF. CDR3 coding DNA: TGCGCCAGCAGCCAGGACTCGTACAATGAGCAGTTCTTC.

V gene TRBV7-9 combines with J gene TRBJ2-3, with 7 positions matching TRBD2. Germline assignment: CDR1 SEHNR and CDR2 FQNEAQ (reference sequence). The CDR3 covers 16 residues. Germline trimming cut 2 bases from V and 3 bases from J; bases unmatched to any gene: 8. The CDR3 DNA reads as TGTGCCAGCAGCTTAACTAGCGCCCTAAGGACAGATACGCAGTATTTT. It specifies CASSLTSALRTDTQYF. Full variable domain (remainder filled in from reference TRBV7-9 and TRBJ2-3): DTGVSQNPRHKITKRGQNVTFRCDPISEHNRLYWYRQTLGQGPEFLTYFQNEAQLEKSRLLSDRFSAERPKGSFSTLEIQRTEQGDSAMYLCASSLTSALRTDTQYFGPGTRLTVL.

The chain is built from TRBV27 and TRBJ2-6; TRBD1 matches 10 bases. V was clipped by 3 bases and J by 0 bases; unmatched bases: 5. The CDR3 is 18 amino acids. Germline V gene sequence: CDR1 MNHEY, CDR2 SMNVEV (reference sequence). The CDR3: CASSFTGTGVSGANVLTF. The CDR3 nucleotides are TGTGCCAGCAGTTTCACCGGGACAGGGGTCTCTGGGGCCAACGTCCTGACTTTC.

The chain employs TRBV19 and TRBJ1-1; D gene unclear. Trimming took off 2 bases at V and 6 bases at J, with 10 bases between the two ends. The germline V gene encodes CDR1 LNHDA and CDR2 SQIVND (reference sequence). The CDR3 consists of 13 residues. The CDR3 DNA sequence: TGTGCCAGTAGTATACGTTCGAGTTCTGAAGCTTTCTTT. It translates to CASSIRSSSEAFF.

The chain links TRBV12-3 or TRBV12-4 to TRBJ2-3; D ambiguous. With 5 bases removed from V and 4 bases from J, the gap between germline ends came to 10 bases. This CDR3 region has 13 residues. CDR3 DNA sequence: TGTGCCAGCAGTCTCTTAGCACCAGATACGCAGTATTTT. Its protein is CASSLLAPDTQYF.